Following are 22 T cell receptor beta chains from one sample sequenced in a study of T cell responses to AZD1222 COVID-19 vaccine. TCRdb's table, derived via immunoSEQ multiplex PCR, lists solely in-frame clones and lacks some. This table holds over 70,000 clones, 80% to 90% found once. The source was peripheral blood, collected on day 0 of MenACWY control vaccination. The receptors stem from an adult in good health.

The V gene is TRBV6-1, the J gene TRBJ1-1; D gene ambiguous. Trimming left V 1 base short and J 4 bases short, with 7 bases between. The CDR3 consists of 13 residues. Germline CDR1 MNHNS, CDR2 SASEGT. The CDR3 region has the DNA TGTGCCAGCAGTGAAGAGGGTTTCACTGAAGCTTTCTTT. Translating it yields CASSEEGFTEAFF.

This chain links TRBV24-1 with TRBJ2-3, with 16 bases matching TRBD2. CDR3 size: 21 residues. Trimming cost V 3 bases and J 0 bases; bases outside gene matches: 11. Germline CDR1 reads KGHDR; CDR2 reads SFDVKD. CDR3 sequence (DNA): TGTGCCACCAGTGATGGGACTAGCGGGGGGGGATTCGGCACGAGCACAGATACGCAGTATTTT. Translation gives CATSDGTSGGGFGTSTDTQYF.

About this clone: The identical CDR3 is also encoded by other nucleotide sequences in the sample. The chain joins TRBV5-1 to TRBJ1-6, with 9 bases lining up with TRBD1. V shed 1 base and J 6 bases; nucleotides not matched to a gene: 5. Germline V CDR1 and CDR2: SGHRS, YFSETQ. The CDR3 has 16 residues. Here the CDR3 DNA reads TGCGCCAGCAGCTTGATCGGACAGGGGTCTAATTCACCCCTCCACTTT. Translating gives CASSLIGQGSNSPLHF.

The chain employs TRBV19 and TRBJ1-1; tentatively, D is TRBD1 (6 bases). The CDR3 loop spans 16 amino acids. Germline CDR1 reads LNHDA; CDR2 reads SQIVND (reference sequence). V gave up 4 bases and J gave up 1 base, with 16 bases separating them. This CDR3 reads CASSRDNVNSNTEAFF. The CDR3 nucleotides are TGTGCCAGTAGTAGGGACAACGTTAACTCGAACACTGAAGCTTTCTTT.

The rearrangement joins TRBV5-1 to TRBJ2-5, with TRBD1 identical over 7 bases. The V gene's germline CDR1 is SGHRS and CDR2 YFSETQ. V dropped 4 bases and J dropped 2; count of bases not matched to a gene: 5. The CDR3 spans 14 residues. This chain's CDR3 is CASSLWTGQETQYF. The CDR3 nucleotides are TGCGCCAGCAGCCTTTGGACAGGACAAGAGACCCAGTACTTC.

This chain joins TRBV5-5 and TRBJ2-7, with 9 bases aligning to TRBD1. Trimming removed 7 bases from V and 4 bases from J; junction bases left unmatched: 12. The V gene's germline CDR1 is SGHKS and CDR2 YYEKEE (reference sequence). The CDR3 covers 15 residues. CDR3 DNA sequence: TGTGCCAGCGACGACCGGGACAGGGTTGGTTACGAGCAGTACTTC. This codes for CASDDRDRVGYEQYF.

The V call is TRBV6-6, the J call TRBJ1-2; D is possibly TRBD1 (6 bases). V lost 6 bases and J 8 bases, leaving 16 bases between the germline ends. This CDR3 region has 13 residues. Germline V gives CDR1 MNHNY, CDR2 SVGAGI (reference sequence). Written as DNA, the CDR3 is TGTGCCAGCAGAATAGGGGGAGCTTGGGGCTACACCTTC. Translated, it gives CASRIGGAWGYTF.

This chain links TRBV5-1 with TRBJ2-3; either TRBD1 or TRBD2 may fit D (5 bases each). Trimming left V 6 bases short and J 4 bases short, with 18 bases between. CDR3 length: 15 residues. Germline lookup yields CDR1 SGHRS and CDR2 YFSETQ. The CDR3 reads CASTRNGDLADTQYF. The CDR3 nucleotides are TGCGCCAGCACCCGTAACGGGGACCTTGCAGATACGCAGTATTTT.

This chain links TRBV11-3 with TRBJ1-1; tentative D call: TRBD1 (6 bases). The V and J ends lost 3 bases and 3 bases respectively, with 11 bases between them. Germline V gene sequence: CDR1 SGHNT, CDR2 YENEEA. The CDR3 totals 14 residues. The CDR3: CASSLGTGHTEAFF. The CDR3 nucleotides read TGTGCCAGCAGCTTGGGAACAGGGCACACTGAAGCTTTCTTT. The full variable domain, rest sourced from reference TRBV11-3 and TRBJ1-1, is EAGVVQSPRYKIIEKKQPVAFWCNPISGHNTLYWYLQNLGQGPELLIRYENEEAVDDSQLPKDRFSAERLKGVDSTLKIQPAELGDSAVYLCASSLGTGHTEAFFGQGTRLTVV.

This chain uses TRBV11-2 with TRBJ2-1; no firm D call. This CDR3 is built from 15 residues. Germline assignment: CDR1 SGHAT and CDR2 FQNNGV. Deletions cut 1 base from V and 5 bases from J, with 12 bases between. The CDR3 DNA follows: TGTGCCAGCAGCTTAGGACCTGCGAGTAACAATGAGCAGTTCTTC. Its translation: CASSLGPASNNEQFF.

This clone was recorded once. The chain joins TRBV6-5 to TRBJ1-2; the match to TRBD1 covers 7 bases. The V segment lost 7 bases and the J segment 8 bases; nucleotides outside the gene matches: 16. In germline, CDR1 is MNHEY, CDR2 SVGAGI. The CDR3 totals 15 residues. The CDR3 nucleotides read TGTGCCAGCACCCCCGAGGGACAGCCTGTGAGAGGCTACACCTTC. Translation gives CASTPEGQPVRGYTF.

This sequence joins TRBV19 and TRBJ2-7; D may be TRBD2 (5 bases). The CDR3 has 16 amino acids. From germline, CDR1 is LNHDA and CDR2 SQIVND (reference sequence). V was clipped by 3 bases and J by 3 bases, with 18 bases between them. The CDR3 bases are TGTGCCAGTAGTATTCTCGGGGTACAAGACCTCTACGAGCAGTACTTC. This encodes CASSILGVQDLYEQYF.

The rearrangement links TRBV15 to TRBJ1-5; possible D gene TRBD1, 6 bases. V was shortened by 1 base and J by 0 bases, with 13 bases between the two germline ends. This CDR3 region has 17 residues. Per germline, CDR1 LNHNV and CDR2 YYDKDF (reference sequence). CDR3 coding DNA: TGTGCCACCAGCAGAGGACAGGCGCCATATAGCAATCAGCCCCAGCATTTT. It codes for CATSRGQAPYSNQPQHF.

The genes are TRBV5-4 and TRBJ1-1, with 10 bases identical to TRBD1. The CDR3 spans 15 residues. Per the germline V gene, CDR1 is SGHNT and CDR2 is YYREEE (reference sequence). V was clipped by 5 bases and J by 6 bases; unmatched bases: 10. The CDR3 loop reads CASRPGQGNSAEAFF. CDR3 nucleotide sequence: TGTGCCAGCAGACCGGGACAGGGGAATTCAGCTGAAGCTTTCTTT.

The chain uses TRBV20-1 and TRBJ2-7; TRBD1 matches 9 bases. V was clipped by 7 bases and J by 4 bases; unmatched bases: 2. This CDR3 comprises 11 residues. CDR1 is DFQATT, CDR2 SNEGSKA, per germline (reference sequence). The CDR3 DNA reads TGCAGTGGGACAGGGGATTACGAGCAGTACTTC. Amino acids: CSGTGDYEQYF.

The chain recombines TRBV12-1 with TRBJ2-2; the D call TRBD1 from the table was never checked on the DNA. TRBV12-1 is classified as a pseudogene. This CDR3 contains 18 residues. CDR3 residues: CASIHFRDRNLNTGELFF. CDR3 bases: TGTGCCAGCATCCATTTCCGGGACAGGAACCTAAACACCGGGGAGCTGTTTTTT.

The V gene is TRBV4-3, the J gene TRBJ1-1; D unclear. CDR3 length equals 16 residues. Trimming removed 1 base at V and 1 base at J, with 13 bases between. The germline gives CDR1 LGHNA, CDR2 YSLEER. The DNA of the CDR3 is TGCGCCAGCAGCCAAGGGGTCGGGGAGAGGAACACTGAAGCTTTCTTT. Protein sequence: CASSQGVGERNTEAFF.

The rearrangement joins TRBV19 to TRBJ1-5; 7 bases fit TRBD1. V shed 7 bases and J 6 bases; nucleotides not matched to a gene: 9. Germline assignment: CDR1 LNHDA and CDR2 SQIVND (reference sequence). The CDR3 is 14 residues long. The CDR3 loop is CASTYQQGPQPQHF. The DNA of the CDR3 is TGTGCCAGTACCTATCAACAGGGGCCTCAGCCCCAGCATTTT.

This sequence joins TRBV7-3 and TRBJ2-7; D is unclear. This CDR3 is 12 amino acids long. The V gene lost 5 bases and the J gene lost 7 bases, with 12 bases spanning the gap. Germline CDR1 is SGHTA and CDR2 is FQGTGA. The CDR3 DNA is TGTGCCAGCAGCAGTCGAAACGGGGAGCAGTACTTC. Translation gives CASSSRNGEQYF.

This chain uses TRBV6-5 with TRBJ2-2; D remains unclear. This CDR3 is built from 12 residues. The V gene's germline CDR1 is MNHEY and CDR2 SVGAGI. The DNA of the CDR3 is TGTGTTTCCGAACTGAACACCGGGGAGCTGTTTTTT. This encodes CVSELNTGELFF.

This clone occurred once. The gene calls are TRBV7-9 and TRBJ2-3; TRBD1 aligns across 7 bases. The CDR3 covers 12 residues. V lost 5 bases, J lost 14 bases, and 10 bases stayed unmatched. Germline V gives CDR1 SEHNR, CDR2 FQNEAQ (reference sequence). The CDR3 DNA follows: TGTGCCAGCAGCCTAGGGGGCGGGCCCTGGTATTTT. Its protein is CASSLGGGPWYF.

This sequence joins TRBV19 and TRBJ2-6; a possible D gene is TRBD2 (6 bases). The germline V gene encodes CDR1 LNHDA and CDR2 SQIVND (reference sequence). The CDR3 has 17 residues. With 7 bases removed from V and 0 bases from J, the gap between germline ends came to 16 bases. The DNA for the CDR3 is TGTGCCAGTACCGGGGACTCCTTATCCTCTGGGGCCAACGTCCTGACTTTC. Amino acids: CASTGDSLSSGANVLTF. Looking up the rest from reference TRBV19 and TRBJ2-6 gives the full variable domain: DGGITQSPKYLFRKEGQNVTLSCEQNLNHDAMYWYRQDPGQGLRLIYYSQIVNDFQKGDIAEGYSVSREKKESFPLTVTSAQKNPTAFYLCASTGDSLSSGANVLTFGAGSRLTVL.